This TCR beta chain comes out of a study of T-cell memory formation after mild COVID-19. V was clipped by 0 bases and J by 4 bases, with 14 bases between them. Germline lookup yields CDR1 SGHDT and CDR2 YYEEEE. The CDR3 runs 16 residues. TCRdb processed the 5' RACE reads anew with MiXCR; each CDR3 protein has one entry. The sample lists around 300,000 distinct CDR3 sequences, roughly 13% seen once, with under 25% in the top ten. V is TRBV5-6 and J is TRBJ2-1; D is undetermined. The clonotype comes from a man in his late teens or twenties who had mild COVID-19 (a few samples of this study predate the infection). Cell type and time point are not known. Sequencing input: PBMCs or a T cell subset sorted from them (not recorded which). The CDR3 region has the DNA TGTGCCAGCAGCTTGGGGTTGGGGTCGACTTACAATGAGCAGTTCTTC. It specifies CASSLGLGSTYNEQFF.